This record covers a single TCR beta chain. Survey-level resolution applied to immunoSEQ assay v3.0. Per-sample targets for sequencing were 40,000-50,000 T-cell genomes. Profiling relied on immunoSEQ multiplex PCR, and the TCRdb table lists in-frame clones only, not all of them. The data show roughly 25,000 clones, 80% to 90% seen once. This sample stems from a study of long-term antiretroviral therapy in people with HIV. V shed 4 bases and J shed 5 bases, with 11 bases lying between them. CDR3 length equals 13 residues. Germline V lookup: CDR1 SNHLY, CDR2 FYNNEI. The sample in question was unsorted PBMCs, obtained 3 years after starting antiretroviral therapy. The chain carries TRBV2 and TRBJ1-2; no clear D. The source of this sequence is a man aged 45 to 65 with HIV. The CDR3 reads CASSVVTGYGYTF. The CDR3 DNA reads TGTGCCAGCAGTGTTGTAACGGGGTATGGCTACACCTTC.